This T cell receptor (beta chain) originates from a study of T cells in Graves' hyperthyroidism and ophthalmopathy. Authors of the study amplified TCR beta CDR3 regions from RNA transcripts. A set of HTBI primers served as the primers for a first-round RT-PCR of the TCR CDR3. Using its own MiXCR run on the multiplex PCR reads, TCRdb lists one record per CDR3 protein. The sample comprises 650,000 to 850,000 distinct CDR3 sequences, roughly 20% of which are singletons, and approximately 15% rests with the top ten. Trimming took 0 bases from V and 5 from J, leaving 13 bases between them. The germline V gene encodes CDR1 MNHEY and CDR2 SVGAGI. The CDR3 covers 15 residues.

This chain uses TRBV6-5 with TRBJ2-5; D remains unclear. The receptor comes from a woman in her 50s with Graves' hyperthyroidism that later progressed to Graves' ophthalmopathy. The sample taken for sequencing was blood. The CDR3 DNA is TGTGCCAGCAGTTACTCTTTAGGGATCGCGGAGACCCAGTACTTC. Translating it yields CASSYSLGIAETQYF.